This T cell receptor (beta chain) was observed in a study of cytomegalovirus exposure and HLA in healthy donors. Background on the study: The same platform as the approximately 730 first-cohort repertoires was used for the roughly 130 validation repertoires, a later analysis reported.

The V gene's germline CDR1 is WNHNN and CDR2 SYGVQD (reference sequence). The CDR3 consists of 14 residues. Trimming took off 3 bases at V and 7 bases at J, with 15 bases between the two ends. The data were produced by immunoSEQ multiplex PCR, yet TCRdb's version contains in-frame clones alone and is incomplete. The sample lists a few hundred thousand clones, about 90% occurring once. Study-wide findings and caveats: The study listed roughly 150 cytomegalovirus-associated TCR beta chains. Most TCR sequences showed up rarely, but some public TCRs showed up in many donors.

In the case of this clone: Its antigen is not known.

The rearrangement links TRBV10-1 to TRBJ2-5; D gene uncertain. This clonotype was obtained from a woman aged 18-30 years in good health and CMV-seronegative. The sample comprised PBMCs. Here the CDR3 DNA reads TGCGCCAGCAGTGACAAGCAACGGAGAGGGACCCAGTACTTC. Amino acids: CASSDKQRRGTQYF.